This TCR beta chain derives from a study of blood T cell repertoires in COVID-19. Turning to the study itself: PBMCs, B-cell-depleted T cells, or T cells provided the cDNA or gDNA that made up the material.

Original handling: Estimation of nucleated cell counts was performed using reference gene primer amplification. Only in-frame clones appear in the TCRdb table, and some are missing; sequencing was by immunoSEQ multiplex PCR. Clone size and V and J calls were adopted from that table, with D and trimming inferred from the DNA. The sample carries 200,000 to 250,000 clones, around 90% recorded once. The CDR3 runs 14 residues. V shed 5 bases and J shed 6 bases, with 17 bases lying between them. CDR1 is SGHNT, CDR2 YYREEE, per germline (reference sequence). Source material: peripheral blood. The TCR originated in a man aged 60 to 75 who had recovered from COVID-19. The rearrangement uses TRBV5-4 and TRBJ1-1; D perhaps matches TRBD1 (6 bases). CDR3 loop: CASSDRQARPEAFF. CDR3 DNA: TGTGCCAGCAGTGATCGACAGGCCAGGCCTGAAGCTTTCTTT.